The present TCR beta chain was sequenced within a study of Ad26.COV2.S vaccination and SARS-CoV-2 variants. The CDR3 spans 15 residues. Germline assignment: CDR1 SGHDN and CDR2 FVKESK. Trimming removed 4 bases from V and 9 bases from J, with 22 bases in between. Indicated treatment: 15 to 20 received Ad26.COV2.S at low or high dose, single or two shots; about five received placebo; per-sample allocation not given. Following the first vaccine or placebo injection, samples were taken on day 63. Only in-frame clones appear in the TCRdb table, and some are missing; sequencing was by immunoSEQ multiplex PCR. The sample lists about 680,000 clones, around 92% seen once, with approximately 1.5% in the top ten.

The rearrangement joins TRBV14 to TRBJ2-7, with a possible D match to TRBD1 (5 bases). The input for sequencing was peripheral blood, taken in a trial of Ad26.COV2.S vaccine versus placebo. The TCR comes from a person between 18 and 59 years old who received the Ad26.COV2.S COVID-19 vaccine or a placebo. CDR3 protein: CASSRQTVPKWGQYF. CDR3 DNA: TGTGCCAGCAGCCGACAGACAGTCCCAAAATGGGGGCAGTACTTC.